This entry is about one T cell receptor (beta chain). The target antigen is unknown. Germline CDR1 reads LNHDA; CDR2 reads SQIVND (reference sequence). V lost 7 bases and J lost 7; bases outside the gene matches: 14. The CDR3 consists of 16 residues. This sample was included in a study of Tregs in tolerant kidney transplant recipients. Overall study findings and caveats: The most relevant donor-specific Treg TCRbeta repertoire apparently came from expansion with activated donor B cells. Validation in larger populations is needed because few patients were studied.

The method was immunoSEQ multiplex PCR; TCRdb's version includes in-frame clones alone and lacks a portion of them. The data show over 60,000 clones, roughly 91% seen once. The rearrangement links TRBV19 to TRBJ1-5; 9 bases line up with TRBD1. This sample comprised CD4+ T cells from blood, obtained before the transplant. The TCR was taken from a human donor who received a combined kidney and bone marrow transplant. The DNA of the CDR3 is TGTGCCAGTATCTGGCGCGGGGGACAGGGTAGCCAGCCCCAGCATTTT. Translating it yields CASIWRGGQGSQPQHF.